This T cell receptor beta chain was obtained from a study of cytomegalovirus exposure and HLA in healthy donors. Looking at the study overall: Inside one of the first data releases sat about 91 million unique TCRs taken from HLA-typed donors. General study points: In a later analysis, donors in an Asian-associated ancestry cluster reportedly had fewer N-insertions in productive TCRs than the cohort mean. Listed as cytomegalovirus-associated were 150 to 200 TCR beta chains.

The PCR contained 60 Vbeta and 13 Jbeta primers. Libraries were prepared by immunoSEQ multiplex PCR; TCRdb keeps only in-frame clonotypes and omits some of them. In the table there are 64,000 or so clones, roughly 64% of which are singletons. Of note for this clone: Antigen unknown.

V was cut by 0 bases and J by 1 base, with 15 bases left in between. The CDR3 spans 17 residues. Germline CDR1 reads SQVTM; CDR2 reads ANQGSEA. Whereas donors were nominally healthy upon sampling, unrecorded immune exposures were probable. The chain is built from TRBV29-1 and TRBJ2-2; D perhaps matches TRBD2 (6 bases). The source is a man in his forties in good health and CMV-seropositive. Source material: PBMCs. The CDR3 DNA reads TGCAGCGTTGAAGAGTTGACGGGAGCAATGAACACCGGGGAGCTGTTTTTT. Translating it yields CSVEELTGAMNTGELFF.